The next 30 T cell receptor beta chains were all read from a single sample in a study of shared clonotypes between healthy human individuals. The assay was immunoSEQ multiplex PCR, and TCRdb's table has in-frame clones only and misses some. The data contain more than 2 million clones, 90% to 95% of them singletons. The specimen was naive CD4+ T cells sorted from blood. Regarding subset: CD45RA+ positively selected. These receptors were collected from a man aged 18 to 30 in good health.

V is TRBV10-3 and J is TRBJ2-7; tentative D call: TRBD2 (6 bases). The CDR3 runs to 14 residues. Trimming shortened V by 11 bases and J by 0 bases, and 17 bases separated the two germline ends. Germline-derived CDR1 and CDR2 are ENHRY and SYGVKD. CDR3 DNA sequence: TGTGCCGGGGCCCGGGACTCCTACTCCTACGAGCAGTACTTC. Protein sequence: CAGARDSYSYEQYF.

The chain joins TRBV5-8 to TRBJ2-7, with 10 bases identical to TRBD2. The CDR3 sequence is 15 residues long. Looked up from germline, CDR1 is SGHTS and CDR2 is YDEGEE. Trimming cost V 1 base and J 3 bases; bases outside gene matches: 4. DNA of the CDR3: TGTGCCAGCAGCTTGCGCCCTAGCGGGGGCTACGAGCAGTACTTC. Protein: CASSLRPSGGYEQYF.

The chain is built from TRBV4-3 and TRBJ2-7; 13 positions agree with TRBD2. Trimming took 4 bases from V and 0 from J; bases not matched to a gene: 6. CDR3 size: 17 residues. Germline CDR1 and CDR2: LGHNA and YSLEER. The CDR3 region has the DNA TGCGCCAGCAGCCGGACTAGCGGGAGTGGGAGCTCCTACGAGCAGTACTTC. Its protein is CASSRTSGSGSSYEQYF.

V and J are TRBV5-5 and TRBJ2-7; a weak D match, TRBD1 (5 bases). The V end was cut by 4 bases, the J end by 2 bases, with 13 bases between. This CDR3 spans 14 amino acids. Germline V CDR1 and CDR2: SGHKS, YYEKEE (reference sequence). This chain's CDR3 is CASSLGPPAYEQYF. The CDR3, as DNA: TGTGCCAGCAGCCTGGGGCCGCCTGCCTACGAGCAGTACTTC.

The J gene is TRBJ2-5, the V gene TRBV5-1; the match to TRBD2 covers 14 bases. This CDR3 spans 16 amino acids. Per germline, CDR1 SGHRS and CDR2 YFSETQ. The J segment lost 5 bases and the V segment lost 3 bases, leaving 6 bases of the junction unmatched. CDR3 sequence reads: CASSSGLAGAVETQYF. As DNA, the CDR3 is TGCGCCAGCAGCTCGGGACTAGCGGGAGCCGTGGAGACCCAGTACTTC.

CDR3 nucleotide sequence: TGTGCCAGTCGGGACACCATCTCTGGGGCCAACGTCCTGACTTTC. This translates into CASRDTISGANVLTF. V and J are TRBV6-5 and TRBJ2-6; TRBD1 might be the D (6 bases). The V end was cut by 9 bases, the J end by 0 bases, with 12 bases between. The CDR3 is made up of 15 amino acids. Germline assignment: CDR1 MNHEY and CDR2 SVGAGI.

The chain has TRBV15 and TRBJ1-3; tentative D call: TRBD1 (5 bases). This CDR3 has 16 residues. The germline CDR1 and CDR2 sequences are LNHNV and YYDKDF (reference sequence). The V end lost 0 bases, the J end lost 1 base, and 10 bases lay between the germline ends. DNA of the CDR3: TGTGCCACCAGCAGAGATGGTAGACAGTCTGGAAACACCATATATTTT. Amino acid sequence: CATSRDGRQSGNTIYF. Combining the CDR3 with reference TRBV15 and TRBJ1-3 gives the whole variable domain DAMVIQNPRYQVTQFGKPVTLSCSQTLNHNVMYWYQQKSSQAPKLLFHYYDKDFNNEADTPDNFQSRRPNTSFCFLDIRSPGLGDTAMYLCATSRDGRQSGNTIYFGEGSWLTVV.

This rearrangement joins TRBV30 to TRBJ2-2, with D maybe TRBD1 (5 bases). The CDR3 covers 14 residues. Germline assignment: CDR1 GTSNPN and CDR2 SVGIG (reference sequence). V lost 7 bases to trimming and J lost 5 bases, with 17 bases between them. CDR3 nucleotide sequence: TGTGCCTCGGACGGACAAGGGGTAACCGGGGAGCTGTTTTTT. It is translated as CASDGQGVTGELFF.

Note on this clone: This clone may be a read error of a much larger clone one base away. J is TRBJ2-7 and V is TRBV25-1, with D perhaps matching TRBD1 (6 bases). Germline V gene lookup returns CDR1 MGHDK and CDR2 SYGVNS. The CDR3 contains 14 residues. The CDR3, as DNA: TGTGCCAGCGGTGAATATGGGGGCCCCTACGAGCAGTACTTC. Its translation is CASGEYGGPYEQYF.

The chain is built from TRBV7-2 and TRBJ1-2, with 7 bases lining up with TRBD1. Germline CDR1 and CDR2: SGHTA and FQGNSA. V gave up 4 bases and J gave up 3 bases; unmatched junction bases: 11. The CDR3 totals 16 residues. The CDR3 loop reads CASSSRAGGLHYGYTF. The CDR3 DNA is TGTGCCAGCAGCTCCCGCGCAGGGGGTCTTCACTATGGCTACACCTTC.

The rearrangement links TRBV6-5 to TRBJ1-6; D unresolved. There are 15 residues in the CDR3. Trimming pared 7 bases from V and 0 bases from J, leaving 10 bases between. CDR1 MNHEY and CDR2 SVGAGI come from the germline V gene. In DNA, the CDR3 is TGTGCCAGCACTGCAGTAAGCTCCTATAATTCACCCCTCCACTTT. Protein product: CASTAVSSYNSPLHF.

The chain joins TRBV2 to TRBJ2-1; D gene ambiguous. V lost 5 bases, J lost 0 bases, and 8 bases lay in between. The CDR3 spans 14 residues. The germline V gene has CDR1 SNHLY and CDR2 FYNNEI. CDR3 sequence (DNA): TGTGCCAGCAGTACAGAGAGCTCCTACAATGAGCAGTTCTTC. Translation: CASSTESSYNEQFF. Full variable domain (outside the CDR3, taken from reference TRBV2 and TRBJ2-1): EPEVTQTPSHQVTQMGQEVILRCVPISNHLYFYWYRQILGQKVEFLVSFYNNEISEKSEIFDDQFSVERPDGSNFTLKIRSTKLEDSAMYFCASSTESSYNEQFFGPGTRLTVL.

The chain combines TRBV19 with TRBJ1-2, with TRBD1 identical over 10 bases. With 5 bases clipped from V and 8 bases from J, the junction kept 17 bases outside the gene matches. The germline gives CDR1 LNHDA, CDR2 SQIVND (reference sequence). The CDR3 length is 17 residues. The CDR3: CASSPNPSDRGRGGYTF. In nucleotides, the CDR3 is TGTGCCAGTAGTCCCAACCCCTCGGACAGGGGGAGAGGAGGCTACACCTTC.

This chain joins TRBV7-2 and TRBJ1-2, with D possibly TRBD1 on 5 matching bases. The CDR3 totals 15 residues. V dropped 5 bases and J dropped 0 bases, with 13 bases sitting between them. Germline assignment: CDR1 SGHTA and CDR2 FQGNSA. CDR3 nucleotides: TGTGCCAGCAGCCCACGGACACTAGCTAACTATGGCTACACCTTC. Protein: CASSPRTLANYGYTF.

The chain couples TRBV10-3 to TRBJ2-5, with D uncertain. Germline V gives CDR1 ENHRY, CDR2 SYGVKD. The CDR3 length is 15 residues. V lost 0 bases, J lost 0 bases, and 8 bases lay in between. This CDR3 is CAISESVVDQETQYF. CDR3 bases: TGTGCCATCAGTGAGTCCGTTGTAGACCAAGAGACCCAGTACTTC.

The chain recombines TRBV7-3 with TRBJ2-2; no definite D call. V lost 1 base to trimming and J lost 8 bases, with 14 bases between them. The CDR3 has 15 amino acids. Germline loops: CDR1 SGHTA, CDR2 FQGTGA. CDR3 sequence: CASSLNRNPGGELFF. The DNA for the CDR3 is TGTGCCAGCAGCTTAAACCGGAACCCTGGTGGGGAGCTGTTTTTT.

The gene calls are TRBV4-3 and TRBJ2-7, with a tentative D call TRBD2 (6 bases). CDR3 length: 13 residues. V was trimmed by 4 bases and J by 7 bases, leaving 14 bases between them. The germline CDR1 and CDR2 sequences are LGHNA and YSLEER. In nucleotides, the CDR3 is TGCGCCAGCAGCCGAGATTTAGCGGTTGAGCAGTACTTC. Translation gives CASSRDLAVEQYF.

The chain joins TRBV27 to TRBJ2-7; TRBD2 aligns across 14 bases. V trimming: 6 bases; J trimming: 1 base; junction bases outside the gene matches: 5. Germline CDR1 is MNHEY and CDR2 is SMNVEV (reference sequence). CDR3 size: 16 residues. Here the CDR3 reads CASRLTSGRGSYEQYF. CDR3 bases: TGTGCCAGCAGGCTGACTAGCGGGAGGGGGTCCTACGAGCAGTACTTC.

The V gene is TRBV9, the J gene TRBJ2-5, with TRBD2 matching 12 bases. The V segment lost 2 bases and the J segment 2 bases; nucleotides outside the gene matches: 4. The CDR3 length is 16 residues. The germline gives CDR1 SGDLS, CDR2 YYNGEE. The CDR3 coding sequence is TGTGCCAGCAGCGTCTTTGGACTAGCGGGGCAAGAGACCCAGTACTTC. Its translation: CASSVFGLAGQETQYF. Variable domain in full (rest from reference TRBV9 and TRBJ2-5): DSGVTQTPKHLITATGQRVTLRCSPRSGDLSVYWYQQSLDQGLQFLIQYYNGEERAKGNILERFSAQQFPDLHSELNLSSLELGDSALYFCASSVFGLAGQETQYFGPGTRLLVL.

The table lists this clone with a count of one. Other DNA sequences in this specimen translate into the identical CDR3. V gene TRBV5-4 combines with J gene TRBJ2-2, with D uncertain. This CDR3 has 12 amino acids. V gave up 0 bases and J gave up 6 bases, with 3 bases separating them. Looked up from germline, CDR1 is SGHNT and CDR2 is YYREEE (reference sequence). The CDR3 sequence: CASSLVSGELFF. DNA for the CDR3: TGTGCCAGCAGCTTGGTCTCCGGGGAGCTGTTTTTT. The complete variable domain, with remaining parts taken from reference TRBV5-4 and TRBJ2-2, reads ETGVTQSPTHLIKTRGQQVTLRCSSQSGHNTVSWYQQALGQGPQFIFQYYREEENGRGNFPPRFSGLQFPNYSSELNVNALELDDSALYLCASSLVSGELFFGEGSRLTVL.

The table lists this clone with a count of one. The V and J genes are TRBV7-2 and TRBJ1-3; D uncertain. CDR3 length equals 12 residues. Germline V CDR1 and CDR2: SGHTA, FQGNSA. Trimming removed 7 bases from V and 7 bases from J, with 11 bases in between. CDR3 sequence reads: CASNRMSNTIYF. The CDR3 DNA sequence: TGTGCCAGCAATAGGATGTCGAACACCATATATTTT.

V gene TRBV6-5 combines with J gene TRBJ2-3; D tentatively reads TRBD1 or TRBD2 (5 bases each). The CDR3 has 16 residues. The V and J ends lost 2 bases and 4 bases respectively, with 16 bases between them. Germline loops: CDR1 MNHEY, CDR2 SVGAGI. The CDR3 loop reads CASSYGTKGLPDTQYF. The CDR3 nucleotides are TGTGCCAGCAGTTACGGGACGAAGGGATTGCCAGATACGCAGTATTTT.

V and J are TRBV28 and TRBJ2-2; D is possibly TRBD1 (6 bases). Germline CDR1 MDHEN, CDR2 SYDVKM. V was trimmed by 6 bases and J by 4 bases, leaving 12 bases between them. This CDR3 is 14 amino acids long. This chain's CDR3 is CASSPGHVTGELFF. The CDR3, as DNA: TGTGCCAGCAGCCCGGGACACGTCACCGGGGAGCTGTTTTTT.

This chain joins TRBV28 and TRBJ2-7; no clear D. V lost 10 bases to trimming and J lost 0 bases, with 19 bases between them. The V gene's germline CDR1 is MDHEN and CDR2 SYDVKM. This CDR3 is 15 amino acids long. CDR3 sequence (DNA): TGTGCCACCACTCCGGAACATCGAAGCTCCTACGAGCAGTACTTC. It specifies CATTPEHRSSYEQYF. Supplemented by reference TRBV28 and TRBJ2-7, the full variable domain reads DVKVTQSSRYLVKRTGEKVFLECVQDMDHENMFWYRQDPGLGLRLIYFSYDVKMKEKGDIPEGYSVSREKKERFSLILESASTNQTSMYLCATTPEHRSSYEQYFGPGTRLTVT.

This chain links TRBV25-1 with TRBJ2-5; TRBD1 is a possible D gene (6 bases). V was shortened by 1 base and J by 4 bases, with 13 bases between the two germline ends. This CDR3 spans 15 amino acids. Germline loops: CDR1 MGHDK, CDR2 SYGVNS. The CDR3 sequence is CASSESGRGPETQYF. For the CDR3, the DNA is TGTGCCAGCAGTGAATCGGGCAGGGGCCCAGAGACCCAGTACTTC.

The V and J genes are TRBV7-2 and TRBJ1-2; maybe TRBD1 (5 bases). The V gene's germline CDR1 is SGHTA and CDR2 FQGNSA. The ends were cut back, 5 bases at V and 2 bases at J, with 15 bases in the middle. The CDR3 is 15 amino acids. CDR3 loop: CASSPRGRVNYGYTF. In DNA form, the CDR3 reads TGTGCCAGCAGCCCCCGGGGCAGGGTGAACTATGGCTACACCTTC. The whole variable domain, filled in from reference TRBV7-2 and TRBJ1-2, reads GAGVSQSPSNKVTEKGKDVELRCDPISGHTALYWYRQSLGQGLEFLIYFQGNSAPDKSGLPSDRFSAERTGGSVSTLTIQRTQQEDSAVYLCASSPRGRVNYGYTFGSGTRLTVV.

CDR3 sequence: CASSQVSENYEQYF. CDR3 in DNA: TGCGCCAGCAGCCAAGTATCGGAGAACTACGAGCAGTACTTC. This chain joins TRBV4-1 and TRBJ2-7, with no clear D. The V gene's germline CDR1 is MGHRA and CDR2 YSYEKL. The CDR3 has 14 residues. V shed 1 base and J shed 3 bases, with 10 bases lying between them.

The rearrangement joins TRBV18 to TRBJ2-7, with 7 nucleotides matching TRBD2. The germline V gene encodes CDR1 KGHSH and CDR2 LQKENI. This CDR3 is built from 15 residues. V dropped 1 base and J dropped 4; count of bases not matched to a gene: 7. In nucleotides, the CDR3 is TGTGCCAGCTCACCACTCGCGGGAGTCCGATACGAGCAGTACTTC. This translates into CASSPLAGVRYEQYF.

The CDR3, as DNA: TGTGCCAGCAGCGCCTTGGGGGGGGGCACAGATACGCAGTATTTT. Protein: CASSALGGGTDTQYF. The genes are TRBV9 and TRBJ2-3, with 7 bases fitting TRBD2. V dropped 3 bases and J dropped 1; count of bases not matched to a gene: 5. Germline V gene lookup returns CDR1 SGDLS and CDR2 YYNGEE. CDR3 size: 15 residues.

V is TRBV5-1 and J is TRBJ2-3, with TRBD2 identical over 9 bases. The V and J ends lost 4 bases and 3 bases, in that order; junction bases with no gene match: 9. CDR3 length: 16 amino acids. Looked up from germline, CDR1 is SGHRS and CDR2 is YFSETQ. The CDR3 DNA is TGCGCCAGCAGCCCCGTCCTAGCGGGGATGACAGATACGCAGTATTTT. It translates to CASSPVLAGMTDTQYF.